This T cell receptor (beta chain) was recorded in a study of blood T cell repertoires in COVID-19. Study details: Acute and convalescent COVID-19 samples came from the United States, Italy and Spain.

This clone was detected only a few times. Repertoires were generated with immunoSEQ multiplex PCR, while TCRdb's copy carries only in-frame clones and drops some. Among 110,000 to 150,000 clones listed, 86% were seen once. The CDR3 extends over 14 amino acids. V lost 4 bases to trimming and J lost 6 bases, with 16 bases between them. The germline CDR1 and CDR2 sequences are SGHRS and YFSETQ. Residents of 20 to 25 US areas, aged roughly 18 to 89 years, made up the participants. Cohort assignment relied on participant-reported clinical history. The chain combines TRBV5-1 with TRBJ1-1; TRBD1 might be the D (5 bases). The source material was PBMCs or T cells enriched from blood (not recorded which). The receptor's source is a man aged 50-60 years who had recovered from COVID-19. The CDR3 is CASSLTGGGPEAFF. CDR3 bases: TGCGCCAGCAGCCTAACCGGGGGAGGCCCTGAAGCTTTCTTT.